A single TCR beta chain is shown here with its context. Its antigen is not identified. This specimen belongs to a study of cytomegalovirus exposure and HLA in healthy donors. Across the whole study: In an early release, HLA-typed donors contributed some 88 million unique TCR sequences. The study's findings and limits: Common viral pathogens (according to a later analysis) appeared linked to several of the most significant clusters. The study listed around 150 cytomegalovirus-associated TCR beta chains. Earlier analysis yielded a pattern in which most TCR beta V segments were productive about 87% or about 30% of the time.

The PCR employed 60 Vbeta primers together with 13 Jbeta primers. Measured with immunoSEQ multiplex PCR; TCRdb has only the in-frame clones, and not every one. The profile covers over 90,000 clones, with approximately 79% appearing a single time and roughly 3.9% taken by the ten largest. The CDR3 contains 15 residues. Germline V CDR1 and CDR2: KGHSH, LQKENI. J lost 2 bases, V lost 3 bases, and 4 bases had no gene match. This chain uses TRBV18 with TRBJ2-5; 9 bases fit TRBD1. The sequence came from a man aged 50 to 60 in good health and CMV-seropositive. The sequenced sample was PBMCs. CDR3 nucleotide sequence: TGTGCCAGCTCACCTACAGGGGGCGAGCAAGAGACCCAGTACTTC. It translates to CASSPTGGEQETQYF.